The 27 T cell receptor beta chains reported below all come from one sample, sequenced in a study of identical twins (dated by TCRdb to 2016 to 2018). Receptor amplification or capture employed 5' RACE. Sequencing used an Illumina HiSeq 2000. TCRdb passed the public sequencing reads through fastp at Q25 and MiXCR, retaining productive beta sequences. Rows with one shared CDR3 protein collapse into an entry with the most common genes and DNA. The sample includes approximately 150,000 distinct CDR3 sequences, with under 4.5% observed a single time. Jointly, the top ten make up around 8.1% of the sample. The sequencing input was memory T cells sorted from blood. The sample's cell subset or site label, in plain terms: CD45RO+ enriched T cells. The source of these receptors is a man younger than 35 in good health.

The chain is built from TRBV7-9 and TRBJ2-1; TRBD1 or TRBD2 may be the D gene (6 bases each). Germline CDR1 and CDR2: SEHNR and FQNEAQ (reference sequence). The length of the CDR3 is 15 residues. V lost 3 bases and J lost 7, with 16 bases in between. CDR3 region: CASSFDPRGPNEQFF. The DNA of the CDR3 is TGTGCCAGCAGCTTCGACCCCCGGGGGCCTAATGAGCAGTTCTTC.

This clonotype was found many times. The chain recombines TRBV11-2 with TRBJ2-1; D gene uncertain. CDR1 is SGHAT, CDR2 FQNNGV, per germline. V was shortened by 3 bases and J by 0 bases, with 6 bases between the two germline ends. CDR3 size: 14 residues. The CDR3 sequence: CASSFWGSYNEQFF. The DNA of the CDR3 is TGTGCCAGCAGCTTTTGGGGCTCCTACAATGAGCAGTTCTTC. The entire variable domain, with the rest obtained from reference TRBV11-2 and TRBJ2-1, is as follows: EAGVAQSPRYKIIEKRQSVAFWCNPISGHATLYWYQQILGQGPKLLIQFQNNGVVDDSQLPKDRFSAERLKGVDSTLKIQPAKLEDSAVYLCASSFWGSYNEQFFGPGTRLTVL.

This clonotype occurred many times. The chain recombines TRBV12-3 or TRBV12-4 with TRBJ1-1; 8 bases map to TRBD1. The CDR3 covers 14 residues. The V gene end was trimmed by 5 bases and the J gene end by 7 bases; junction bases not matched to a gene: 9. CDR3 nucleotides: TGTGCCAGCAGTCTCGACAGGGGTCGGTATGAAGCTTTCTTT. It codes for CASSLDRGRYEAFF.

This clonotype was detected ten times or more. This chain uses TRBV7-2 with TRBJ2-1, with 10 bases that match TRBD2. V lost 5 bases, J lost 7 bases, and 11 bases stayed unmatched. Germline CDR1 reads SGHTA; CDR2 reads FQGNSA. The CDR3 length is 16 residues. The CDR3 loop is CASSTIGRLAGNEQFF. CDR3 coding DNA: TGTGCCAGCAGCACAATAGGGCGACTAGCGGGTAATGAGCAGTTCTTC.

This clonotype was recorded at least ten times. In nucleotides, the CDR3 is TGTGCCAGCAGCTTAGTCGTGGTACTAGCGAGAAATAAGGACTTCAATGAGCAGTTCTTC. Translating it yields CASSLVVVLARNKDFNEQFF. The V and J genes are TRBV7-8 and TRBJ2-1; 7 bases match TRBD2. This CDR3 is 20 amino acids long. The germline CDR1 and CDR2 sequences are SGHVS and FQNEAQ. V shed 1 base and J 6 bases; nucleotides not matched to a gene: 21.

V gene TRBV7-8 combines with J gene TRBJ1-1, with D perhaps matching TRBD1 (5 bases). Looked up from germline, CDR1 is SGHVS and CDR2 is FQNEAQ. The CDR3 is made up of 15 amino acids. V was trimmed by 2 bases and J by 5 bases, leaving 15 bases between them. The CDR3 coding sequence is TGTGCCAGCAGCTTACGCGAACCCCCAGGGACTGAAGCTTTCTTT. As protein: CASSLREPPGTEAFF. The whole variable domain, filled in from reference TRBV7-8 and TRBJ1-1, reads GAGVSQSPRYKVAKRGQDVALRCDPISGHVSLFWYQQALGQGPEFLTYFQNEAQLDKSGLPSDRFFAERPEGSVSTLKIQRTQQEDSAVYLCASSLREPPGTEAFFGQGTRLTVV.

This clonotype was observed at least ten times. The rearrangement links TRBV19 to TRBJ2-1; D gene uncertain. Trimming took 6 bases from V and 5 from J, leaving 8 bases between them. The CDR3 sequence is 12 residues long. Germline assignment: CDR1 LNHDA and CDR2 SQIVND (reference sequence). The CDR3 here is CASSRWDNEQFF. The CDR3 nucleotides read TGTGCCAGTAGCCGCTGGGACAATGAGCAGTTCTTC.

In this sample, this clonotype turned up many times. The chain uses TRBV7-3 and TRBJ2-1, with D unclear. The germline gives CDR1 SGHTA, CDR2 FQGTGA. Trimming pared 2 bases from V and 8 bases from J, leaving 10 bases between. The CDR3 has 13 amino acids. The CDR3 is CASSLSGSHEQFF. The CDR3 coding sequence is TGTGCCAGCAGCTTATCCGGGTCGCATGAGCAGTTCTTC.

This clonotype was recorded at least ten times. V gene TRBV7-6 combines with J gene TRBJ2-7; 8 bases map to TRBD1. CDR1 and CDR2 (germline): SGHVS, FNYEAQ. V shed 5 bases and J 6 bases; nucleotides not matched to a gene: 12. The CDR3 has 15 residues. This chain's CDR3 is CASSPGARGHREQYF. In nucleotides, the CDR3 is TGTGCCAGCAGCCCCGGGGCCAGGGGGCATCGCGAGCAGTACTTC.

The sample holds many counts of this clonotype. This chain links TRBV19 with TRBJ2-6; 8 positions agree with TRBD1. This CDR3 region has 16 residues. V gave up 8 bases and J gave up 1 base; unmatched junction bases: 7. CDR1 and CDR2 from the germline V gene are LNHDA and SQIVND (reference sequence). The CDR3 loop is CASVQGAWSGANVLTF. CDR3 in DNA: TGTGCCAGTGTTCAGGGGGCCTGGTCTGGGGCCAACGTCCTGACTTTC.

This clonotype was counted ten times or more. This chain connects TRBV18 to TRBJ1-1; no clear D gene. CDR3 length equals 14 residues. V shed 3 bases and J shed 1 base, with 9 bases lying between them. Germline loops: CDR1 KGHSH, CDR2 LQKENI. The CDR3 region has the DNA TGTGCCAGCTCACCCCCTCCGGGGAACACTGAAGCTTTCTTT. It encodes CASSPPPGNTEAFF.

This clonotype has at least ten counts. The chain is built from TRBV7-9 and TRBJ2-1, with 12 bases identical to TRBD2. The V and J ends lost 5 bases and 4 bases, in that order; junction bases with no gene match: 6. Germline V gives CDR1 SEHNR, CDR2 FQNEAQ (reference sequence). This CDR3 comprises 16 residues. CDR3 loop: CASSLGLAGSYNEQFF. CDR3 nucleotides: TGTGCCAGCAGCCTAGGACTAGCGGGATCATACAATGAGCAGTTCTTC.

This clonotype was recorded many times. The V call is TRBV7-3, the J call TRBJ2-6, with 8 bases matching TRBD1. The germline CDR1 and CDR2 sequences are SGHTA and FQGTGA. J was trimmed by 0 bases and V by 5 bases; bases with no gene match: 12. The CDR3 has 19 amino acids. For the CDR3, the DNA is TGTGCCAGCAGCACGTCTGGACAGGGAGCCCTCTCTGGGGCCAACGTCCTGACTTTC. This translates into CASSTSGQGALSGANVLTF.

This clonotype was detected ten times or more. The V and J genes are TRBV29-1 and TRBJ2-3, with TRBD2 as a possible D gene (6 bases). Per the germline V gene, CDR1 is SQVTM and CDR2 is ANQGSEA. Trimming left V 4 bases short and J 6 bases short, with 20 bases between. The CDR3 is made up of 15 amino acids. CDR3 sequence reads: CSVGAPGGVADTQYF. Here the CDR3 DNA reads TGCAGCGTTGGGGCCCCCGGAGGGGTGGCGGATACGCAGTATTTT.

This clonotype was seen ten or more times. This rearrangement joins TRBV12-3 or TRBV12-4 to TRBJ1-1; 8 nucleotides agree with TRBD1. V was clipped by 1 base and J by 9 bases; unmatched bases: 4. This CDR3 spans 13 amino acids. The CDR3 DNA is TGTGCCAGCAGTTTAGATCGACAGGGGAAAGCTTTCTTT. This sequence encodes CASSLDRQGKAFF.

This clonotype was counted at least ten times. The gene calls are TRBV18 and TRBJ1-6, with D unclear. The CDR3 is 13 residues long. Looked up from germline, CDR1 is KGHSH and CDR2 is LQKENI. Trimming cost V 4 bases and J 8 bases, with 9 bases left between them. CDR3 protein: CASSLTSDSPLHF. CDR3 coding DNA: TGTGCCAGCTCACTTACTAGTGATTCACCCCTCCACTTT.

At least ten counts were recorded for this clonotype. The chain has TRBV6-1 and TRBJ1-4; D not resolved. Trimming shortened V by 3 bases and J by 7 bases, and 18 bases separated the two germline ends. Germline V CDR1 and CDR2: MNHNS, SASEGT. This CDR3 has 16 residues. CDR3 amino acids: CASSDFYPGRGEKLFF. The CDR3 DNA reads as TGTGCCAGCAGTGACTTCTATCCCGGACGGGGTGAAAAACTGTTTTTT.

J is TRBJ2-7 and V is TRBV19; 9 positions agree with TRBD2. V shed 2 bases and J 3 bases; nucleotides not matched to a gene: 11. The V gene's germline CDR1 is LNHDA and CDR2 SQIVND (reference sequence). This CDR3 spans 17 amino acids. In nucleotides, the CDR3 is TGTGCCAGTAGTATATTAGTGGGGCGGGAGGGCCTCTACGAGCAGTACGTC. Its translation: CASSILVGREGLYEQYV.

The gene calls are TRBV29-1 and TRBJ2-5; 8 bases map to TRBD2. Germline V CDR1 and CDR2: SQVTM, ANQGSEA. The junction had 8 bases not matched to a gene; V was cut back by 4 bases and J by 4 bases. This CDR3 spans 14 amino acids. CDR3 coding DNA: TGCAGCGTTGCGATCGGGAGGGCCCGAGAGACCCAGTACTTC. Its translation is CSVAIGRARETQYF.

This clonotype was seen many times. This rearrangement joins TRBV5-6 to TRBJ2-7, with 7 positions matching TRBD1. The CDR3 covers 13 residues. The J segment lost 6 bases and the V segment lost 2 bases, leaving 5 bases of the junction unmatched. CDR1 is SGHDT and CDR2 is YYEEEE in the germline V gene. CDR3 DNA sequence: TGTGCCAGCAGCTTTGGGACAGTCGGCGAGCAGTACGTC. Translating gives CASSFGTVGEQYV.

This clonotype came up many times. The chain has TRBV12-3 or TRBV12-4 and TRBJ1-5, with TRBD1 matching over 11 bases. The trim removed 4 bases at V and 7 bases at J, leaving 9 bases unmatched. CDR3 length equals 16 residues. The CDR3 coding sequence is TGTGCCAGCAGTTCCAGGACAGGGGGCTCTAAGCAGCCCCAGCATTTT. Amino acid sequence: CASSSRTGGSKQPQHF.

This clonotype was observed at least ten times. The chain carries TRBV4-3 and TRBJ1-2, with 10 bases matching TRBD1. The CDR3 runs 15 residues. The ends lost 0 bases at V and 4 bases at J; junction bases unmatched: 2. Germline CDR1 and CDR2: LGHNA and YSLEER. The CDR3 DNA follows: TGCGCCAGCAGCCAAGAGACAGGGGGCGGCTATGGCTACACCTTC. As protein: CASSQETGGGYGYTF.

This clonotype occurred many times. The CDR3 nucleotides read TGTGCCATCATAGCAAGCATGAACACTGAAGCTTTCTTT. Its protein product is CAIIASMNTEAFF. The J gene is TRBJ1-1, the V gene TRBV10-3; no definite D call. This CDR3 spans 13 amino acids. V lost 7 bases and J 0 bases, leaving 9 bases between the germline ends. Germline CDR1 and CDR2: ENHRY and SYGVKD.

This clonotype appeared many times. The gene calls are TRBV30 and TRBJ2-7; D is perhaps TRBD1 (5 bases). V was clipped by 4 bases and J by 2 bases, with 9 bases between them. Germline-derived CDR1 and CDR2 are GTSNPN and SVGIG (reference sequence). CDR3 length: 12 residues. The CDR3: CAWKGLAYEQYF. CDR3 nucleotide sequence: TGTGCCTGGAAGGGGTTAGCCTACGAGCAGTACTTC.

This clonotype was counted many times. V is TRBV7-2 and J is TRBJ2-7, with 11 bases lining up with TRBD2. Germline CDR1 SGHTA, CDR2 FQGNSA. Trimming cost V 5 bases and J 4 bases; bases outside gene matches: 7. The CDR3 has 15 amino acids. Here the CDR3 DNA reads TGTGCCAGCAGCCTTGCCCTAGCGGGGGGTTACGAGCAGTACTTC. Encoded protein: CASSLALAGGYEQYF.

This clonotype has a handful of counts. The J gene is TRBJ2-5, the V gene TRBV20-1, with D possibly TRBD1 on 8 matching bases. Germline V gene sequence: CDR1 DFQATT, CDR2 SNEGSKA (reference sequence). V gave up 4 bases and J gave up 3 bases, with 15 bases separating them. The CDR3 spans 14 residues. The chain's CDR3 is CSATRTGREETQYF. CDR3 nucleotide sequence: TGCAGTGCTACTCGGACAGGGAGGGAAGAGACCCAGTACTTC.

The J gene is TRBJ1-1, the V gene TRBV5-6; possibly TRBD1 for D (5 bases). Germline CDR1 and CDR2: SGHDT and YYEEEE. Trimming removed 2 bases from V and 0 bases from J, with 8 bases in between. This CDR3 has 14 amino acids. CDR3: CASSFETVNTEAFF. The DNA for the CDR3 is TGTGCCAGCAGCTTTGAGACAGTGAACACTGAAGCTTTCTTT.